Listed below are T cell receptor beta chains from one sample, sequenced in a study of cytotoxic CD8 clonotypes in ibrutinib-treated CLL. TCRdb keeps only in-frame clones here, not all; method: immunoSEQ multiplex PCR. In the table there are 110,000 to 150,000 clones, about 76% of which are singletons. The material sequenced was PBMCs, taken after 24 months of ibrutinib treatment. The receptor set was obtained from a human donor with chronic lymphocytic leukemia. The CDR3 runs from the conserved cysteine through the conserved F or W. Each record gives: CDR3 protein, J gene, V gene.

CDR3: CASSRTSGKETQYF
J: TRBJ2-5
V: TRBV27

CDR3: CASNLGAGNTIYF
J: TRBJ1-3
V: TRBV7-2

CDR3: CASSPDSRGEQYF
J: TRBJ2-7
V: TRBV7-8

CDR3: CASSSLGGFGNTIYF
J: TRBJ1-3
V: TRBV5-1

CDR3: CASSLNRVSTDTQYF
J: TRBJ2-3
V: TRBV7-2

CDR3: CASTPGQNTGELFF
J: TRBJ2-2
V: TRBV6-5

CDR3: CASSPGIVTAEAFF
J: TRBJ1-1
V: TRBV5-1

CDR3: CASSQSGTRGDGYTF
J: TRBJ1-2
V: TRBV7-2

CDR3: CASSLGHLTGELFF
J: TRBJ2-2
V: TRBV7-9

CDR3: CASSQDTGELFF
J: TRBJ2-2
V: TRBV18

CDR3: CATSRAGRTDTQYF
J: TRBJ2-3
V: TRBV15

CDR3: CASSSSGSHGETQYF
J: TRBJ2-5
V: TRBV7-9

CDR3: CASSQDERTYGYTF
J: TRBJ1-2
V: TRBV4-3

CDR3: CSAPRLAGNEQFF
J: TRBJ2-1
V: TRBV29-1

CDR3: CASSYGTGFNYGYTF
J: TRBJ1-2
V: TRBV6-5

CDR3: CASSASGRSDTQYF
J: TRBJ2-3
V: TRBV25-1

CDR3: CASSRTSGGPWTGELFF
J: TRBJ2-2
V: TRBV9

CDR3: CASSLELSVTPINTEAFF
J: TRBJ1-1
V: TRBV7-6

CDR3: CSARVGETQYF
J: TRBJ2-5
V: TRBV20-1

CDR3: CASSPGDRSDTQYF
J: TRBJ2-3
V: TRBV18

CDR3: CASSQPGTGGNYGYTF
J: TRBJ1-2
V: TRBV14

CDR3: CASSEALGGDTEAFF
J: TRBJ1-1
V: TRBV2

CDR3: CASSFSGTDNQPQHF
J: TRBJ1-5
V: TRBV27

CDR3: CASSMGDTQYF
J: TRBJ2-3
V: TRBV19

CDR3: CASSRGTGDYGYTF
J: TRBJ1-2
V: TRBV7-9

CDR3: CASSPPAQIQETQYF
J: TRBJ2-5
V: TRBV18

CDR3: CASTRRLAGTGEQYF
J: TRBJ2-7
V: TRBV11-1

CDR3: CASTSFPLANTGELFF
J: TRBJ2-2
V: TRBV19

CDR3: CASSDYTGELFF
J: TRBJ2-2
V: TRBV28